A selection of T cell receptor beta chains follows, all from one sample in a study of T-cell reconstitution after alpha-beta-depleted transplantation in children. TCRdb re-called the PCR reads through MiXCR, storing one row per CDR3 protein. This table has around 800,000 distinct CDR3 sequences, under 20% appearing once. Sequencing was performed on PBMCs, mostly from graft donor cells, taken 360 days after TCRalphabeta/CD19-depleted stem cell transplant. The receptors derive from a male patient aged 10-17 years who had a stem cell transplant for acute lymphoblastic leukemia, so the T cells may come from the graft donor. The CDR3 runs from the conserved cysteine through the conserved F or W. A D gene is named only where the DNA matches it firmly. Clone sizes are given selectively: once, few, many, or a class where the clone is expanded.

V: TRBV5-5; size: NA; J: TRBJ2-7; D: NA; CDR3: CASSFIRDGPYEQYF; DNA: TGTGCCAGCAGCTTTATCCGGGACGGACCCTACGAGCAGTACTTC
V: TRBV15; size: NA; J: TRBJ2-1; D: NA; CDR3: CATSRGALGRGNEQFF; DNA: TGTGCCACCAGCAGAGGAGCTCTAGGTAGGGGTAATGAGCAGTTCTTC
V: TRBV5-5; size: many; J: TRBJ2-7; D: TRBD2; CDR3: CASSAVGTTTYEQYF; DNA: TGTGCCAGCAGCGCGGTGGGGACTACAACTTACGAGCAGTACTTC
V: TRBV21-1; size: few; J: TRBJ2-3; D: NA; CDR3: CASSKEDSLTDTQYF; DNA: TGTGCCAGCAGCAAAGAAGATAGCCTAACAGATACGCAGTATTTT
V: TRBV5-1; size: many; J: TRBJ2-1; D: NA; CDR3: CASRSANNEQFF; DNA: TGCGCCAGCAGGAGCGCTAACAATGAGCAGTTCTTC
V: TRBV18; size: NA; J: TRBJ1-4; D: NA; CDR3: CASSPQSGLRNEKLFF; DNA: TGTGCCAGCTCACCACAGTCAGGGCTCAGAAATGAAAAACTGTTTTTT
V: TRBV20-1; size: NA; J: TRBJ2-1; D: NA; CDR3: CSARAWVNEQFF; DNA: TGCAGTGCTAGAGCGTGGGTGAATGAGCAGTTCTTC
V: TRBV12-3/TRBV12-4; size: many; J: TRBJ2-2; D: NA; CDR3: CASSFSPGELFF; DNA: TGTGCCAGCAGTTTCAGCCCCGGGGAGCTGTTTTTT
V: TRBV6-4; size: NA; J: TRBJ2-1; D: NA; CDR3: CASKELAQIRSYNEQFF; DNA: TGTGCCAGCAAGGAGCTAGCGCAAATTCGCTCCTACAATGAGCAGTTCTTC
V: TRBV20-1; size: NA; J: TRBJ2-1; D: TRBD2; CDR3: CSALPSGLYNEQFF; DNA: TGCAGTGCTCTCCCTAGCGGGCTCTACAATGAGCAGTTCTTC
V: TRBV12-3/TRBV12-4; size: NA; J: TRBJ2-5; D: NA; CDR3: CASSLPLRQETQYF; DNA: TGTGCCAGCAGCCTCCCTCTTCGTCAAGAGACCCAGTACTTC
V: TRBV19; size: few; J: TRBJ2-1; D: TRBD2; CDR3: CASTNHPSGSSYNEQFF; DNA: TGTGCCAGTACAAACCATCCTAGCGGGAGCTCCTACAATGAGCAGTTCTTC
V: TRBV10-3; size: few; J: TRBJ2-3; D: NA; CDR3: CAISEHALSTDTQYF; DNA: TGTGCCATCAGTGAGCATGCACTTAGCACAGATACGCAGTATTTT
V: TRBV12-3/TRBV12-4; size: many; J: TRBJ1-3; D: NA; CDR3: CASSSPTHTIYF; DNA: TGTGCCAGCAGTTCCCCTACCCACACCATATATTTT
V: TRBV2; size: few; J: TRBJ2-1; D: TRBD1; CDR3: CASTLGDSYNEQFF; DNA: TGTGCCAGCACCTTGGGGGACAGTTACAATGAGCAGTTCTTC
V: TRBV27; size: few; J: TRBJ1-5; D: NA; CDR3: CASSFSTAGNQPQHF; DNA: TGTGCCAGCAGTTTTTCTACAGCGGGGAATCAGCCCCAGCATTTT
V: TRBV10-3; size: few; J: TRBJ1-2; D: NA; CDR3: CAITLGTGENGYTF; DNA: TGTGCCATCACTTTGGGGACCGGTGAGAATGGCTACACCTTC
V: TRBV9; size: NA; J: TRBJ1-6; D: NA; CDR3: CASSADWGVLNSPLHF; DNA: TGTGCCAGCAGCGCTGACTGGGGGGTGCTGAATTCACCCCTCCACTTT
V: TRBV30; size: NA; J: TRBJ1-2; D: TRBD1; CDR3: CAWTRTGHYGYTF; DNA: TGTGCCTGGACCAGGACAGGGCACTATGGCTACACCTTC
V: TRBV7-3; size: NA; J: TRBJ2-2; D: NA; CDR3: CASSLSQATGELFF; DNA: TGTGCCAGCAGCTTATCGCAGGCTACCGGGGAGCTGTTTTTT
V: TRBV4-2; size: NA; J: TRBJ2-1; D: TRBD2; CDR3: CASSQETSGKRFF; DNA: TGTGCCAGCAGCCAAGAGACTAGCGGGAAGCGGTTCTTC
V: TRBV5-5; size: NA; J: TRBJ1-2; D: NA; CDR3: CASSFGPKENYGYTF; DNA: TGTGCCAGCAGCTTTGGGCCGAAGGAAAACTATGGCTACACCTTC
V: TRBV7-9; size: few; J: TRBJ2-5; D: TRBD2; CDR3: CASSLHPAGVETQYF; DNA: TGTGCCAGCAGCTTACACCCAGCGGGAGTTGAGACCCAGTACTTC
V: TRBV7-6; size: many; J: TRBJ2-3; D: NA; CDR3: CASRPSSTDTQYF; DNA: TGTGCCAGCAGACCCTCTAGCACAGATACGCAGTATTTT
V: TRBV18; size: NA; J: TRBJ2-1; D: NA; CDR3: CASSPGVPRYNEQFF; DNA: TGTGCCAGCTCACCAGGGGTCCCTAGATACAATGAGCAGTTCTTC
V: TRBV12-3/TRBV12-4; size: NA; J: TRBJ2-7; D: NA; CDR3: CASGIRGEQYF; DNA: TGTGCCAGCGGGATCAGGGGCGAGCAGTACTTC
V: TRBV18; size: NA; J: TRBJ2-1; D: NA; CDR3: CASSSRSAGEQFF; DNA: TGTGCCAGCTCAAGCAGGAGCGCGGGGGAGCAGTTCTTC
V: TRBV11-2; size: NA; J: TRBJ2-5; D: TRBD1; CDR3: CASSRTRRGLGETQYF; DNA: TGTGCCAGCAGCCGTACTCGTAGGGGGCTGGGTGAGACCCAGTACTTC
V: TRBV5-1; size: few; J: TRBJ2-1; D: TRBD2; CDR3: CASIVLRTSGYNEQFF; DNA: TGCGCCAGCATAGTCCTTAGGACTAGCGGTTACAATGAGCAGTTCTTC
V: TRBV20-1; size: few; J: TRBJ2-5; D: NA; CDR3: CSAQLNRVRETQYF; DNA: TGCAGTGCCCAGCTCAACAGGGTACGGGAGACCCAGTACTTC